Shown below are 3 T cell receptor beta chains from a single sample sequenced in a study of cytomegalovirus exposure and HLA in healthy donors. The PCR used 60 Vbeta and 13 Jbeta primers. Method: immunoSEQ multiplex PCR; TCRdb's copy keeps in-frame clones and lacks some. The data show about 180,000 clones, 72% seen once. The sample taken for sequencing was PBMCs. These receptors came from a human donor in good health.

The CDR3 region is CASSPWGVVETQYF. The DNA of the CDR3 is TGTGCCAGCAGCCCATGGGGGGTGGTAGAGACCCAGTACTTC. The gene calls are TRBV2 and TRBJ2-5; D possibly corresponds to TRBD2 (6 bases). Trimming cost V 6 bases and J 4 bases, with 15 bases left between them. Germline V gene sequence: CDR1 SNHLY, CDR2 FYNNEI. The CDR3 contains 14 residues.

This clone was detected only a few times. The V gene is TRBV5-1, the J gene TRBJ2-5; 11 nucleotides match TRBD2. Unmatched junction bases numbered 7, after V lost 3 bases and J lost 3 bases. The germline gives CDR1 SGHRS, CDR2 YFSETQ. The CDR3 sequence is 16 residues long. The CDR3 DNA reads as TGCGCCAGCAGCTATACCGGGACTAGCGGTGAAGAGACCCAGTACTTC. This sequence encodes CASSYTGTSGEETQYF.

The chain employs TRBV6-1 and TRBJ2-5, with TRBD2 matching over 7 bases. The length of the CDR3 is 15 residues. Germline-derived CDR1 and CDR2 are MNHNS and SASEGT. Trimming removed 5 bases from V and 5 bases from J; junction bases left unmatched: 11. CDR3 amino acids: CASSPDPGGGETQYF. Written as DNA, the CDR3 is TGTGCCAGCAGTCCGGACCCCGGGGGAGGGGAGACCCAGTACTTC.